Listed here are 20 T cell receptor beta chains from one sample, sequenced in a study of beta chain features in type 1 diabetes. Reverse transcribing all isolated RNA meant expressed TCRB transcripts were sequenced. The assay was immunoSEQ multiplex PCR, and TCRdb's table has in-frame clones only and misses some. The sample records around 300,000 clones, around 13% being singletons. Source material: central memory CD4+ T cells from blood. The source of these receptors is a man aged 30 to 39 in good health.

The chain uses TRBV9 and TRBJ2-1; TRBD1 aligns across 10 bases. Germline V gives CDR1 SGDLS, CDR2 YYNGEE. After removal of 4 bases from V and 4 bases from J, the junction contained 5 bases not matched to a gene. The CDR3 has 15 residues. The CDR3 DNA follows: TGTGCCAGCAGCCCTCAGGACAGGGGGTACAATGAGCAGTTCTTC. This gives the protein CASSPQDRGYNEQFF.

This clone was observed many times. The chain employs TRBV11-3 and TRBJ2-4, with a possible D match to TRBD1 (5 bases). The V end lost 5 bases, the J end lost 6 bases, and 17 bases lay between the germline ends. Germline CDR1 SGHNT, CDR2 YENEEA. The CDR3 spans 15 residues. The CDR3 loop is CASSPAQGSRNIQYF. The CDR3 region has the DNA TGTGCCAGCAGCCCAGCCCAGGGAAGTAGAAACATTCAGTACTTC.

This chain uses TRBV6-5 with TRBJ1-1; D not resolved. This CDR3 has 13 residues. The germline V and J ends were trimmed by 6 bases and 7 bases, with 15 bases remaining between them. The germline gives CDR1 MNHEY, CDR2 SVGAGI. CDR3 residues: CASSLQLGGEAFF. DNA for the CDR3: TGTGCCAGCAGCCTCCAACTTGGCGGTGAAGCTTTCTTT.

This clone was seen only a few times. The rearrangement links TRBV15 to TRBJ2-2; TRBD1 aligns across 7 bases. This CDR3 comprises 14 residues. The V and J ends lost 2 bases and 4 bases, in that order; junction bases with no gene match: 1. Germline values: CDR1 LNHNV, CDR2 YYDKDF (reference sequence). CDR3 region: CATSRNRGTGELFF. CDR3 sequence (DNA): TGTGCCACCAGCAGAAACAGGGGCACCGGGGAGCTGTTTTTT.

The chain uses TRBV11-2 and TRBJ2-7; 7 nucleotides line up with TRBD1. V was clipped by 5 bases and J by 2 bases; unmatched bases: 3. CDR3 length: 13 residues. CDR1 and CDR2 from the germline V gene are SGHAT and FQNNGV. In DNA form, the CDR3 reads TGTGCCAGCAGCCTCCAGGGGGCCTACGAGCAGTACGTC. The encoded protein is CASSLQGAYEQYV.

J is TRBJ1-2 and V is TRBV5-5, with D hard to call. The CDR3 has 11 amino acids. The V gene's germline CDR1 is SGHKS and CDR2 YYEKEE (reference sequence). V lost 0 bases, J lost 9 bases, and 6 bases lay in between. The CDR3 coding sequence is TGTGCCAGCAGCTTGGGGGTCCGCTACACCTTC. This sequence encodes CASSLGVRYTF. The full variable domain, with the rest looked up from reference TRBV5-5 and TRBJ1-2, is DAGVTQSPTHLIKTRGQQVTLRCSPISGHKSVSWYQQVLGQGPQFIFQYYEKEERGRGNFPDRFSARQFPNYSSELNVNALLLGDSALYLCASSLGVRYTFGSGTRLTVV.

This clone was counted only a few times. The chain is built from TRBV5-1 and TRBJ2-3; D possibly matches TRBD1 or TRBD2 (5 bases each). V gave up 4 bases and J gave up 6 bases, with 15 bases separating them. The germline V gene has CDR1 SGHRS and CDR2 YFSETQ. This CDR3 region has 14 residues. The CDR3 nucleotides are TGCGCCAGCAGCCCCGGGACCCCCACGGATACGCAGTATTTT. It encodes CASSPGTPTDTQYF.

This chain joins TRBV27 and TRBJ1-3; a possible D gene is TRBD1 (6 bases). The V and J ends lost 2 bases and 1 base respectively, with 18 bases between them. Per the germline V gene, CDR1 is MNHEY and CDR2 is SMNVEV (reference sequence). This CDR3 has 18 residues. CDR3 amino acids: CASSLGGRGGGSGNTIYF. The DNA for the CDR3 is TGTGCCAGCAGTTTAGGGGGCCGCGGCGGGGGTTCTGGAAACACCATATATTTT.

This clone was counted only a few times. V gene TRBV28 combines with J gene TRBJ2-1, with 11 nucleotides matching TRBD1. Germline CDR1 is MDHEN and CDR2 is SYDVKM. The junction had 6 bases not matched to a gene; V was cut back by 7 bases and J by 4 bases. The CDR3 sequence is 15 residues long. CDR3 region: CASTPGQGVYNEQFF. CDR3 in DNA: TGTGCCAGCACCCCGGGACAGGGGGTTTACAATGAGCAGTTCTTC.

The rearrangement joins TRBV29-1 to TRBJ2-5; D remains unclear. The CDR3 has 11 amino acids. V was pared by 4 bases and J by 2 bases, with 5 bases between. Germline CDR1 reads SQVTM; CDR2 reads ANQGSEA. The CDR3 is CSVVRQETQYF. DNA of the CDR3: TGCAGCGTTGTTCGTCAAGAGACCCAGTACTTC.

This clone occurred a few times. Written as DNA, the CDR3 is TGTGCCAGCAGCTTAGCCTTGGGTTCCCACGAGCAGTACGTC. Residues: CASSLALGSHEQYV. The rearrangement joins TRBV11-3 to TRBJ2-7; D remains ambiguous. CDR3 size: 14 residues. The V end lost 1 base, the J end lost 5 bases, and 12 bases lay between the germline ends. The germline CDR1 and CDR2 sequences are SGHNT and YENEEA.

Written as DNA, the CDR3 is TGCAGCGTTGGGCTAGCGGAGACGTCCCAGTACTTC. Protein: CSVGLAETSQYF. V and J are TRBV29-1 and TRBJ2-5; 7 nucleotides agree with TRBD2. The CDR3 sequence is 12 residues long. The germline V gene encodes CDR1 SQVTM and CDR2 ANQGSEA. The J segment lost 9 bases and the V segment lost 4 bases, leaving 8 bases of the junction unmatched.

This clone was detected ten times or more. The DNA for the CDR3 is TGTGCCAGCAGCTTATCGGTGTCCGGGGAGCTGTTTTTT. It specifies CASSLSVSGELFF. The chain recombines TRBV7-9 with TRBJ2-2; no definite D call. The CDR3 totals 13 residues. Trimming removed 2 bases at V and 6 bases at J, with 7 bases between. Germline V lookup: CDR1 SEHNR, CDR2 FQNEAQ (reference sequence).

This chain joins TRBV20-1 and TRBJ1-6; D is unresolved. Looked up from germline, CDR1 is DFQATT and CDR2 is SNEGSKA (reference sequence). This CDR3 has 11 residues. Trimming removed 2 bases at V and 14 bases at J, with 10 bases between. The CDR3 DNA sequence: TGCAGTGCTAGATTAGGCTCCACCCTCCACTTT. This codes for CSARLGSTLHF.

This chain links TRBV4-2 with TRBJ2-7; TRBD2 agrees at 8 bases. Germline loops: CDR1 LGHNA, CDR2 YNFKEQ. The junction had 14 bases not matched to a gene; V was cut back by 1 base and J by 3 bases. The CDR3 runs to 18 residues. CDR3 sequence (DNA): TGTGCCAGCAGCCAAGGGTTGCGGGGGGTCCTAGGAAGCTACGAGCAGTACTTC. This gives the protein CASSQGLRGVLGSYEQYF.

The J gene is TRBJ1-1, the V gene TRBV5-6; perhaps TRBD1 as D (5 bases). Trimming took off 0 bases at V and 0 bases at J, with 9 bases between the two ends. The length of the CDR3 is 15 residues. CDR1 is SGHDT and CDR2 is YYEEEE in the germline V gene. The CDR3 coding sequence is TGTGCCAGCAGCTTGGTGGGGGTCCTGAACACTGAAGCTTTCTTT. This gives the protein CASSLVGVLNTEAFF.

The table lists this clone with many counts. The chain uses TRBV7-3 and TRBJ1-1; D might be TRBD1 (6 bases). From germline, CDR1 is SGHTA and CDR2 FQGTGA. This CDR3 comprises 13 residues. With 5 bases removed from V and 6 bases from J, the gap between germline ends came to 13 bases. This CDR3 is CASSRDRRAEAFF. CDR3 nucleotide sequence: TGTGCCAGCAGCCGAGACAGGAGGGCTGAAGCTTTCTTT.

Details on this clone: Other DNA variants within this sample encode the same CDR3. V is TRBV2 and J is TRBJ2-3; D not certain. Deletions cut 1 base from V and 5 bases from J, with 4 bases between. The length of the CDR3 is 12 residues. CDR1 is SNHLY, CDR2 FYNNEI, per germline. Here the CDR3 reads CASSEGRDTQYF. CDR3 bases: TGTGCCAGCAGTGAAGGCCGAGATACGCAGTATTTT.

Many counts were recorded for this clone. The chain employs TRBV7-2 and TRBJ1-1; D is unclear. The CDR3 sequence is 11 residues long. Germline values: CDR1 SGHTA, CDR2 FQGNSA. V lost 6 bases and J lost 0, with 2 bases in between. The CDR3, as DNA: TGTGCCAGCAGTGTGAACACTGAAGCTTTCTTT. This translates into CASSVNTEAFF.

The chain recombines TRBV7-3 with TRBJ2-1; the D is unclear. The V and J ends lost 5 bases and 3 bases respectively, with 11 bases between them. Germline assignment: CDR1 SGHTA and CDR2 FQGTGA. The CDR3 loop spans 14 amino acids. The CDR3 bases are TGTGCCAGCAGCCCCCGCCTCGACTACAATGAGCAGTTCTTC. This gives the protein CASSPRLDYNEQFF.